Each of the 27 T cell receptor beta chains below was sequenced from the same sample in a study of identical twins. Each CDR3 protein gets one entry after TCRdb re-called the 5' RACE reads with MiXCR. The table has approximately 890,000 distinct CDR3 sequences, roughly 12% seen once. These data were also filed under a second study, of yellow fever vaccine responses in identical twins.

The sample was PBMCs. The receptors were sampled from a woman aged 18-29 years in good health.

V usage is TRBV24-1 and J usage is TRBJ1-5; 7 positions match TRBD1. Trimming removed 7 bases from V and 4 bases from J; junction bases left unmatched: 6. CDR1 and CDR2 from the germline V gene are KGHDR and SFDVKD. The CDR3 runs to 14 residues. The CDR3 loop reads CATSRGGWNQPQHF. CDR3 nucleotides: TGTGCCACCAGCCGAGGGGGCTGGAATCAGCCCCAGCATTTT.

This chain joins TRBV3-1 and TRBJ2-1; weak D call: TRBD1 (5 bases). The V and J ends lost 4 bases and 2 bases respectively, with 12 bases between them. The CDR3 is 15 residues long. CDR1 is LGHDT and CDR2 is YNNKEL in the germline V gene (reference sequence). In DNA, the CDR3 is TGTGCCAGCAGCCCTAGGACACTTACCTACAATGAGCAGTTCTTC. It translates to CASSPRTLTYNEQFF.

The chain employs TRBV6-2 or TRBV6-3 and TRBJ1-2; D ambiguous. The length of the CDR3 is 14 residues. Trimming took off 6 bases at V and 4 bases at J, with 15 bases between the two ends. The V gene's germline CDR1 is MNHEY and CDR2 SVGEGT. As DNA, the CDR3 is TGTGCCAGCAGCCCCGTCCAGGAAAGCTATGGCTACACCTTC. This encodes CASSPVQESYGYTF.

This clonotype was seen a handful of times. The chain carries TRBV4-1 and TRBJ2-3; D remains unclear. The germline V gene encodes CDR1 MGHRA and CDR2 YSYEKL. The CDR3 totals 14 residues. V was shortened by 0 bases and J by 10 bases, with 14 bases between the two germline ends. This CDR3 is CASSQDGRSFSQYF. CDR3 coding DNA: TGCGCCAGCAGCCAAGATGGCCGGTCATTTTCGCAGTATTTT.

J is TRBJ2-1 and V is TRBV27, with 12 bases matching TRBD2. Trimming cost V 1 base and J 5 bases; bases outside gene matches: 6. CDR3 length: 17 amino acids. CDR1 and CDR2 (germline): MNHEY, SMNVEV (reference sequence). CDR3 sequence reads: CASSLFRTSGTNNEQFF. The CDR3 DNA follows: TGTGCCAGCAGTTTATTCCGGACTAGCGGGACCAACAATGAGCAGTTCTTC.

The V and J genes are TRBV7-8 and TRBJ1-3; 7 positions agree with TRBD1. Germline loops: CDR1 SGHVS, CDR2 FQNEAQ. The CDR3 totals 16 residues. The ends lost 1 base at V and 8 bases at J; junction bases unmatched: 11. The CDR3 loop is CASSLGGAGGRDTIYF. For the CDR3, the DNA is TGTGCCAGCAGCTTAGGGGGGGCAGGGGGTCGCGACACCATATATTTT. Complete variable domain (other parts from reference TRBV7-8 and TRBJ1-3): GAGVSQSPRYKVAKRGQDVALRCDPISGHVSLFWYQQALGQGPEFLTYFQNEAQLDKSGLPSDRFFAERPEGSVSTLKIQRTQQEDSAVYLCASSLGGAGGRDTIYFGEGSWLTVV.

The chain recombines TRBV10-3 with TRBJ1-3; D is ambiguous. Germline-derived CDR1 and CDR2 are ENHRY and SYGVKD. This CDR3 is built from 16 residues. Trimming pared 0 bases from V and 0 bases from J, leaving 9 bases between. The CDR3 DNA reads TGTGCCATCAGTGAGTCAGGCAGGCTCTCTGGAAACACCATATATTTT. Amino acids: CAISESGRLSGNTIYF.

The rearrangement joins TRBV7-8 to TRBJ2-5; TRBD2 matches at 11 bases. V shed 5 bases and J 5 bases; nucleotides not matched to a gene: 16. Germline V gene data show CDR1 as SGHVS and CDR2 as FQNEAQ. The CDR3 loop spans 18 amino acids. The CDR3 spells CASSLRLAGKPRGETQYF. For the CDR3, the DNA is TGTGCCAGCAGCCTCCGACTAGCGGGGAAACCTCGCGGGGAGACCCAGTACTTC.

The chain is built from TRBV12-3 or TRBV12-4 and TRBJ1-1; 7 nucleotides match TRBD1. CDR3 size: 14 residues. V lost 2 bases to trimming and J lost 6 bases; unmatched junction nucleotides: 6. The CDR3 region has the DNA TGTGCCAGCAGTTTAACTGGGACAGCTGCTGAAGCTTTCTTT. Residues: CASSLTGTAAEAFF.

V usage is TRBV6-2 or TRBV6-3 and J usage is TRBJ2-7, with TRBD2 matching 8 bases. The V gene's germline CDR1 is MNHEY and CDR2 SVGEGT. Germline trimming cut 7 bases from V and 4 bases from J; bases unmatched to any gene: 15. The CDR3 contains 16 residues. CDR3 in amino acids: CASNMNPGGPRYEQYF. As DNA, the CDR3 is TGTGCCAGCAATATGAATCCGGGAGGGCCCAGGTACGAGCAGTACTTC.

This sequence joins TRBV6-1 and TRBJ2-7, with 7 bases fitting TRBD1. There are 15 residues in the CDR3. The ends lost 5 bases at V and 2 bases at J; junction bases unmatched: 9. CDR1 and CDR2 from the germline V gene are MNHNS and SASEGT. The CDR3: CASSRDRALTYEQYF. CDR3 bases: TGTGCCAGCAGTAGGGACAGAGCCCTTACCTACGAGCAGTACTTC.

The chain has TRBV5-1 and TRBJ2-3, with TRBD1 matching 7 bases. The germline CDR1 and CDR2 sequences are SGHRS and YFSETQ. V was pared by 1 base and J by 2 bases, with 4 bases of the junction left unmatched. CDR3 length: 15 amino acids. CDR3 nucleotides: TGCGCCAGCAGCTTGACAGGGGACATCACAGATACGCAGTATTTT. This encodes CASSLTGDITDTQYF.

Ten or more counts support this clonotype. The chain uses TRBV20-1 and TRBJ1-2; 9 positions match TRBD1. The CDR3 loop spans 12 amino acids. J lost 4 bases, V lost 5 bases, and 2 bases had no gene match. CDR1 and CDR2 from the germline V gene are DFQATT and SNEGSKA (reference sequence). CDR3 residues: CSARDRAYGYTF. In DNA form, the CDR3 reads TGCAGTGCTCGGGACAGGGCCTATGGCTACACCTTC.

This clonotype has just a few counts. This chain joins TRBV5-1 and TRBJ2-1; the D gene could be TRBD1 or TRBD2 (6 bases each). The CDR3 sequence is 15 residues long. Deletions cut 0 bases from V and 7 bases from J, with 14 bases between. Germline V CDR1 and CDR2: SGHRS, YFSETQ. Here the CDR3 reads CASSLVGGLGNEQFF. CDR3 bases: TGCGCCAGCAGCTTGGTTGGGGGGCTGGGGAATGAGCAGTTCTTC.

This clonotype was recorded a few times. The chain combines TRBV7-7 with TRBJ2-3, with D perhaps TRBD1 or TRBD2 (6 bases each). Between the trimmed V and J ends, which lost 5 bases and 0 bases, there was a span of 18 bases. From germline, CDR1 is SSHAT and CDR2 FNYEAQ (reference sequence). CDR3 length: 17 amino acids. The CDR3, as DNA: TGTGCCAGCAGCGAAAAGGGGGGTCATACTAGCACAGATACGCAGTATTTT. Translating it yields CASSEKGGHTSTDTQYF.

In its sample, this clonotype was seen once. This sequence joins TRBV5-1 and TRBJ2-1, with a possible D match to TRBD1 (6 bases). From germline, CDR1 is SGHRS and CDR2 YFSETQ. This CDR3 has 16 amino acids. Between the trimmed V and J ends, which lost 2 bases and 5 bases, there was a span of 17 bases. The CDR3 bases are TGCGCCAGCAGCTTCTACGGACAGAATATCAACAATGAGCAGTTCTTC. Its translation is CASSFYGQNINNEQFF.

The rearrangement joins TRBV6-1 to TRBJ1-6; possibly TRBD1 for D (5 bases). Germline V CDR1 and CDR2: MNHNS, SASEGT. This CDR3 is built from 15 residues. V lost 7 bases, J lost 5 bases, and 15 bases lay in between. The CDR3 spells CASTEGLLNNSPLHF. As DNA, the CDR3 is TGTGCCAGCACAGAGGGACTTTTGAATAATTCACCCCTCCACTTT.

This clonotype turned up a few times. An end of the junction differs from the germline gene, which may be a read error. The chain has TRBV6-5 and TRBJ2-1, with a tentative D call TRBD1 (5 bases). In germline, CDR1 is MNHEY, CDR2 SVGAGI. This CDR3 has 15 residues. The CDR3 is CASSSPETAPPEEFF. The CDR3 DNA reads as TGTGCCAGCAGTTCCCCCGAGACAGCCCCCCCTGAGGAGTTCTTC.

This clonotype was recorded a few times. This rearrangement joins TRBV12-3 or TRBV12-4 to TRBJ1-2; maybe TRBD1 (6 bases). V lost 2 bases to trimming and J lost 6 bases, with 13 bases between them. This CDR3 contains 14 residues. Here the CDR3 reads CASSLSGGGDGYTF. CDR3 in DNA: TGTGCCAGCAGTTTATCCGGGGGCGGGGATGGCTACACCTTC.

This clonotype was recorded many times. This chain uses TRBV20-1 with TRBJ1-2; the match to TRBD1 covers 9 bases. The V gene's germline CDR1 is DFQATT and CDR2 SNEGSKA (reference sequence). With V trimmed by 0 bases and J by 6 bases, 8 bases remained unmatched. This CDR3 comprises 15 residues. CDR3 in amino acids: CSARDPQGANHGYTF. CDR3 DNA sequence: TGCAGTGCTAGAGACCCACAGGGGGCGAACCATGGCTACACCTTC.

The sample holds a few counts of this clonotype. For the CDR3, the DNA is TGTGCCAGCAGTTTATCGGCCGGGACTCACTCCTACGAGCAGTACTTC. This encodes CASSLSAGTHSYEQYF. V and J are TRBV27 and TRBJ2-7, with D possibly being TRBD2 (6 bases). This CDR3 region has 16 residues. V was clipped by 0 bases and J by 0 bases, with 12 bases between them. Per germline, CDR1 MNHEY and CDR2 SMNVEV (reference sequence).

This chain's CDR3 is CASTPVPSSGNTIYF. Written as DNA, the CDR3 is TGTGCCAGCACCCCGGTCCCGAGCTCTGGAAACACCATATATTTT. The gene calls are TRBV9 and TRBJ1-3; D is uncertain. The CDR3 has 15 amino acids. Germline values: CDR1 SGDLS, CDR2 YYNGEE. The V end lost 6 bases, the J end lost 0 bases, and 13 bases lay between the germline ends.

The genes are TRBV4-1 and TRBJ2-4; 7 positions match TRBD2. V lost 1 base to trimming and J lost 6 bases; unmatched junction nucleotides: 6. Germline-derived CDR1 and CDR2 are MGHRA and YSYEKL. CDR3 size: 15 residues. CDR3 nucleotides: TGCGCCAGCAGCCAAGGGGGGGGGGATTTAAACATTCAGTACTTC. Amino acid sequence: CASSQGGGDLNIQYF.

This clonotype occurred a few times. This sequence joins TRBV11-2 and TRBJ2-3, with D possibly matching TRBD1 (6 bases). CDR1 is SGHAT and CDR2 is FQNNGV in the germline V gene. With 5 bases removed from V and 2 bases from J, the gap between germline ends came to 20 bases. The CDR3 is 17 amino acids. The CDR3 sequence: CASSRDTGLTHTDTQYF. For the CDR3, the DNA is TGTGCCAGCAGCCGGGACACCGGGCTCACACACACAGATACGCAGTATTTT.

This clonotype has a count of ten or more. This chain joins TRBV7-2 and TRBJ2-5; 12 bases agree with TRBD2. The trim removed 0 bases at V and 2 bases at J, leaving 1 base unmatched. The CDR3 contains 16 residues. CDR1 and CDR2 (germline): SGHTA, FQGNSA. CDR3 coding DNA: TGTGCCAGCAGCTTAGCAACTAGCGGGGGGCAAGAGACCCAGTACTTC. Its protein is CASSLATSGGQETQYF.

The table lists this clonotype with a few counts. The chain links TRBV19 to TRBJ2-1, with D maybe TRBD1 (5 bases). V was shortened by 0 bases and J by 3 bases, with 9 bases between the two germline ends. The length of the CDR3 is 15 residues. Germline V gene sequence: CDR1 LNHDA, CDR2 SQIVND (reference sequence). The CDR3 protein is CASSIDRGYYNEQFF. In DNA form, the CDR3 reads TGTGCCAGTAGTATAGATAGGGGATACTACAATGAGCAGTTCTTC.

The V gene is TRBV3-1, the J gene TRBJ2-2; 7 bases agree with TRBD2. CDR1 LGHDT and CDR2 YNNKEL come from the germline V gene (reference sequence). The CDR3 runs to 15 residues. The trim removed 4 bases at V and 3 bases at J, leaving 5 bases unmatched. The CDR3 loop is CASSRREGYTGELFF. Written as DNA, the CDR3 is TGTGCCAGCAGCCGCAGGGAGGGGTACACCGGGGAGCTGTTTTTT.